The T cell receptor (beta chain) under discussion was sequenced for a study of blood T cells in healthy people across ages. The CDR3 spans 17 residues. V lost 3 bases and J 0 bases, leaving 18 bases between the germline ends. Per the germline V gene, CDR1 is LNHNV and CDR2 is YYDKDF (reference sequence). The authors ran a second PCR of 7 to 11 cycles using a sample-barcoded 5' primer and a J-beta primer mix. TCRdb recomputed calls from the 5' RACE reads with MiXCR, one row per CDR3 protein. The sample shows approximately 940,000 distinct CDR3 sequences, around 46% of them seen only once. Material for sequencing was blood. J is TRBJ2-7 and V is TRBV15; no clear D gene. The TCR was taken from a man aged 25-45 years in good health. The CDR3 nucleotides read TGTGCCACCAGCAGCGCCTCAACGGGTCTTGCCTCCTACGAGCAGTACTTC. This gives the protein CATSSASTGLASYEQYF.